The 9 T cell receptor beta chains reported below all come from one sample, sequenced in a study of human T cells and chemical hapten exposure. From the RACE reads, TCRdb called clonotypes with MiXCR, one entry per CDR3 protein. The sample lists about 110,000 distinct CDR3 sequences, 9.2% seen once, with 3.1% in the top ten. The time point denotes: patch test 2, 6 weeks after DPC sensitization. This sample's treatment: therapeutic diphenylcyclopropenone sensitization with weekly scalp DPC. The sequences come from whole blood, collected in connection with sensitization to the hapten diphenylcyclopropenone (DPC). The receptors shown here come from a woman between 40 and 50 years old with alopecia areata. Some clones in this sample may be carry-over from other donors' samples.

In this sample, this clonotype turned up many times. The V and J genes are TRBV19 and TRBJ1-2; TRBD1 matches at 9 bases. V dropped 5 bases and J dropped 5; count of bases not matched to a gene: 6. Germline V gene lookup returns CDR1 LNHDA and CDR2 SQIVND (reference sequence). The CDR3 runs to 14 residues. The CDR3 DNA sequence: TGTGCCAGTAGTCTACAGGGGGCCTCGTATGGCTACACCTTC. Its protein product is CASSLQGASYGYTF.

This rearrangement joins TRBV28 to TRBJ2-1; D gene uncertain. Germline V gene lookup returns CDR1 MDHEN and CDR2 SYDVKM. The CDR3 covers 14 residues. The V end was cut by 9 bases, the J end by 2 bases, with 14 bases between. DNA for the CDR3: TGTGCCAGTATCGGGCGACCTCCCTACAATGAGCAGTTCTTC. Translated, it gives CASIGRPPYNEQFF.

Ten or more counts support this clonotype. The chain is built from TRBV6-4 and TRBJ2-1; TRBD2 matches 14 bases. Trimming removed 5 bases from V and 6 bases from J; junction bases left unmatched: 3. Germline values: CDR1 MRHNA, CDR2 SNTAGT. This CDR3 contains 15 residues. The CDR3 bases are TGTGCCAGCAGTCCGACTAGCGGGGGGGCCAATGAGCAGTTCTTC. Its translation: CASSPTSGGANEQFF.

The chain couples TRBV27 to TRBJ1-4; 7 nucleotides agree with TRBD1. Unmatched junction bases numbered 9, after V lost 4 bases and J lost 7 bases. CDR1 is MNHEY, CDR2 SMNVEV, per germline (reference sequence). The CDR3 spans 15 residues. CDR3 nucleotides: TGTGCCAGCAGTTCTTTGAGGGGGCCGGGTGAAAAACTGTTTTTT. This encodes CASSSLRGPGEKLFF.

This clonotype occurred many times. The rearrangement uses TRBV2 and TRBJ2-1; D gene ambiguous. With 4 bases removed from V and 4 bases from J, the gap between germline ends came to 8 bases. The CDR3 covers 13 residues. Germline CDR1 SNHLY, CDR2 FYNNEI. The CDR3 coding sequence is TGTGCCAGCAGTGCGAGAGAATACAATGAGCAGTTCTTC. Amino acid sequence: CASSAREYNEQFF.

This clonotype was observed at least ten times. The J gene is TRBJ2-1, the V gene TRBV4-2, with D uncertain. Trimming took 0 bases from V and 0 from J, leaving 9 bases between them. The CDR3 has 16 residues. From germline, CDR1 is LGHNA and CDR2 YNFKEQ. The chain's CDR3 is CASSQEPPGSYNEQFF. The CDR3 nucleotides are TGTGCCAGCAGCCAAGAACCCCCGGGCTCCTACAATGAGCAGTTCTTC.

This chain joins TRBV7-3 and TRBJ2-1; D is possibly TRBD2 (5 bases). Germline CDR1 SGHTA, CDR2 FQGTGA. V was shortened by 5 bases and J by 8 bases, with 16 bases between the two germline ends. The CDR3 sequence is 14 residues long. CDR3 sequence: CASSPGPAAYEQFF. The CDR3 DNA reads as TGTGCCAGCAGCCCCGGACCAGCGGCCTATGAGCAGTTCTTC.

This clonotype was recorded many times. The rearrangement links TRBV30 to TRBJ1-5; a possible D gene is TRBD1 (6 bases). The V end was cut by 3 bases, the J end by 4 bases, with 13 bases between. The CDR3 has 14 amino acids. Germline values: CDR1 GTSNPN, CDR2 SVGIG (reference sequence). CDR3 bases: TGTGCCTGGAGCCCGACAGGCCGGAATCAGCCCCAGCATTTT. It codes for CAWSPTGRNQPQHF.

There are a few counts of this clonotype. The chain links TRBV18 to TRBJ2-7, with a tentative D call TRBD1 (6 bases). Trimming cost V 5 bases and J 2 bases, with 13 bases left between them. This CDR3 has 14 amino acids. Germline V gene data show CDR1 as KGHSH and CDR2 as LQKENI. As DNA, the CDR3 is TGTGCCAGCTCATTAGATCAGGGGCCCTACGAGCAGTACTTC. Protein: CASSLDQGPYEQYF.